The next 21 T cell receptor beta chains were all read from a single sample in a study of cytomegalovirus exposure and HLA in healthy donors. Primers: 60 Vbeta forward and 13 Jbeta reverse. Some clones are missing from TCRdb's copy, which holds only in-frame ones; the method was immunoSEQ multiplex PCR. The sample carries more than 110,000 clones, around 85% recorded once. Sequencing was carried out using PBMCs. The origin of the receptors is a female donor in good health and CMV-seronegative.

The chain employs TRBV27 and TRBJ2-7; 12 nucleotides align to TRBD2. The CDR3 is made up of 18 amino acids. Germline assignment: CDR1 MNHEY and CDR2 SMNVEV (reference sequence). V was pared by 4 bases and J by 4 bases, with 14 bases of the junction left unmatched. The CDR3: CASSSLGTSGLEAYEQYF. The CDR3 DNA sequence: TGTGCCAGCAGTTCCCTCGGGACTAGCGGGTTGGAGGCTTACGAGCAGTACTTC.

The chain carries TRBV29-1 and TRBJ2-1, with TRBD1 matching 9 bases. The V segment lost 3 bases and the J segment 5 bases; nucleotides outside the gene matches: 5. This CDR3 has 14 residues. The germline CDR1 and CDR2 sequences are SQVTM and ANQGSEA. In DNA form, the CDR3 reads TGCAGCGTTGAGGGACAGGGTCACGACAATGAGCAGTTCTTC. Its protein is CSVEGQGHDNEQFF.

This clone has more than one count but fewer than ten. This chain links TRBV11-1 with TRBJ2-1; a possible D gene is TRBD2 (7 bases). This CDR3 has 16 amino acids. The germline gives CDR1 SGHAT, CDR2 FQDESV (reference sequence). V lost 1 base, J lost 7 bases, and 17 bases lay in between. The CDR3 coding sequence is TGTGCCAGCAGCTTAGTTGCGGGAGTGGGGGCAAATGAGCAGTTCTTC. It specifies CASSLVAGVGANEQFF. Based on the CDR3 plus reference TRBV11-1 and TRBJ2-1, the full variable domain is EAEVAQSPRYKITEKSQAVAFWCDPISGHATLYWYRQILGQGPELLVQFQDESVVDDSQLPKDRFSAERLKGVDSTLKIQPAELGDSAMYLCASSLVAGVGANEQFFGPGTRLTVL.

J is TRBJ2-7 and V is TRBV19, with TRBD1 identical over 9 bases. In germline, CDR1 is LNHDA, CDR2 SQIVND (reference sequence). After removal of 2 bases from V and 4 bases from J, the junction contained 12 bases not matched to a gene. The CDR3 is 17 residues long. CDR3: CASSIRAMGQGRYEQYF. DNA for the CDR3: TGTGCCAGTAGTATAAGAGCGATGGGACAGGGAAGGTACGAGCAGTACTTC.

This chain connects TRBV6-1 to TRBJ2-2; 10 bases are shared with TRBD2. Germline V gene data show CDR1 as MNHNS and CDR2 as SASEGT. This CDR3 region has 14 residues. The J segment lost 2 bases and the V segment lost 8 bases, leaving 2 bases of the junction unmatched. The CDR3: CASLAGVNTGELFF. The CDR3 nucleotides read TGTGCCAGCCTAGCGGGAGTTAACACCGGGGAGCTGTTTTTT.

CDR3 in amino acids: CASKGGSGNTIYF. For the CDR3, the DNA is TGTGCCAGCAAAGGGGGTTCTGGAAACACCATATATTTT. The chain joins TRBV6-5 to TRBJ1-3; tentatively, D is TRBD1 (6 bases). CDR3 size: 13 residues. V shed 7 bases and J shed 1 base, with 8 bases lying between them. CDR1 and CDR2 (germline): MNHEY, SVGAGI.

V and J are TRBV29-1 and TRBJ2-1; D is unclear. The CDR3 is made up of 14 amino acids. Germline lookup yields CDR1 SQVTM and CDR2 ANQGSEA. V shed 6 bases and J shed 9 bases, with 21 bases lying between them. CDR3 loop: CSVRLVNLAVEQFF. The CDR3 DNA is TGCAGCGTACGACTGGTTAACTTAGCTGTTGAGCAGTTCTTC.

The chain joins TRBV16 to TRBJ2-2; weak D call: TRBD2 (5 bases). CDR3 size: 13 residues. V was shortened by 5 bases and J by 6 bases, with 10 bases between the two germline ends. The germline CDR1 and CDR2 sequences are KGHSY and FQNENV. CDR3 sequence: CASSEREPGELFF. The DNA of the CDR3 is TGTGCCAGCAGCGAGAGGGAACCCGGGGAGCTGTTTTTT.

This sequence joins TRBV19 and TRBJ2-7; 11 bases map to TRBD1. Germline V lookup: CDR1 LNHDA, CDR2 SQIVND (reference sequence). The CDR3 extends over 15 amino acids. V lost 1 base and J lost 2; bases outside the gene matches: 1. CDR3 DNA: TGTGCCAGTAGTATAGTGGACAGGGGGCCCTACGAGCAGTACTTC. Translation: CASSIVDRGPYEQYF.

The J gene is TRBJ2-3, the V gene TRBV4-1; 8 nucleotides align to TRBD2. The V segment lost 0 bases and the J segment 2 bases; nucleotides outside the gene matches: 7. CDR1 is MGHRA and CDR2 is YSYEKL in the germline V gene. The CDR3 is 17 residues long. CDR3 amino acids: CASSQDQASGSTDTQYF. The CDR3, as DNA: TGCGCCAGCAGCCAAGATCAGGCTAGCGGGTCCACAGATACGCAGTATTTT.

The chain joins TRBV28 to TRBJ1-5; D not resolved. Germline CDR1 MDHEN, CDR2 SYDVKM. This CDR3 has 15 amino acids. Trimming removed 5 bases from V and 1 base from J, with 12 bases in between. The CDR3 nucleotides are TGTGCCAGCAGTAAGCCAAGGGAGAGCAATCAGCCCCAGCATTTT. It yields the protein CASSKPRESNQPQHF.

As concerns this clone: Without the conserved terminal phenylalanine or tryptophan, this CDR3 likely stems from a read error. This chain connects TRBV5-4 to TRBJ2-3; D is uncertain. The ends were cut back, 0 bases at V and 2 bases at J, with 4 bases in the middle. There are 13 residues in the CDR3. Germline V lookup: CDR1 SGHNT, CDR2 YYREEE (reference sequence). CDR3 coding DNA: TGTGCCAGCAGCTTGGCGGTCACAGATACGCAGTATGTT. Translation gives CASSLAVTDTQYV.

This chain uses TRBV27 with TRBJ2-7; D call uncertain. Trimming shortened V by 5 bases and J by 0 bases, and 8 bases separated the two germline ends. From germline, CDR1 is MNHEY and CDR2 SMNVEV (reference sequence). The CDR3 totals 13 residues. The DNA of the CDR3 is TGTGCCAGCAGTGATGACATCTCCTACGAGCAGTACTTC. Translation gives CASSDDISYEQYF.

This clone was seen only once. This chain links TRBV5-1 with TRBJ2-3; D unresolved. Germline values: CDR1 SGHRS, CDR2 YFSETQ. This CDR3 spans 15 amino acids. V gave up 2 bases and J gave up 0 bases, with 10 bases separating them. In DNA form, the CDR3 reads TGCGCCAGCAGCTTTAAAAGCTCTAGCACAGATACGCAGTATTTT. It specifies CASSFKSSSTDTQYF.

This clone was seen only once. The CDR3 sequence: CASSQYAGTGEGTGQYF. DNA of the CDR3: TGCGCCAGCAGCCAATATGCCGGGACAGGGGAAGGAACGGGGCAGTACTTC. The chain links TRBV4-1 to TRBJ2-7, with 10 nucleotides matching TRBD1. The V gene's germline CDR1 is MGHRA and CDR2 YSYEKL. The ends lost 2 bases at V and 9 bases at J; junction bases unmatched: 16. The CDR3 sequence is 17 residues long.

The chain is built from TRBV10-3 and TRBJ2-1; 14 bases fit TRBD2. Trimming removed 7 bases from V and 6 bases from J; junction bases left unmatched: 5. This CDR3 has 15 amino acids. Germline-derived CDR1 and CDR2 are ENHRY and SYGVKD. The CDR3 is CAIKGLAGEGNEQFF. The CDR3 DNA sequence: TGTGCCATCAAGGGACTAGCGGGAGAGGGCAATGAGCAGTTCTTC.

The rearrangement uses TRBV28 and TRBJ2-7, with 8 bases aligning to TRBD1. V shed 1 base and J 6 bases; nucleotides not matched to a gene: 5. CDR1 is MDHEN and CDR2 is SYDVKM in the germline V gene. The CDR3 totals 14 residues. CDR3 residues: CASSLLQGAGEQYF. In nucleotides, the CDR3 is TGTGCCAGCAGTTTATTGCAGGGGGCAGGCGAGCAGTACTTC.

This chain links TRBV28 with TRBJ2-7, with 14 bases aligning to TRBD2. In germline, CDR1 is MDHEN, CDR2 SYDVKM. This CDR3 contains 15 residues. The trim removed 3 bases at V and 6 bases at J, leaving 4 bases unmatched. The CDR3 region has the DNA TGTGCCAGCAGTTTTCCGGGACTAGCGGGAGTCGAGCAGTACTTC. The encoded protein is CASSFPGLAGVEQYF. The complete variable domain, with remaining parts taken from reference TRBV28 and TRBJ2-7, reads DVKVTQSSRYLVKRTGEKVFLECVQDMDHENMFWYRQDPGLGLRLIYFSYDVKMKEKGDIPEGYSVSREKKERFSLILESASTNQTSMYLCASSFPGLAGVEQYFGPGTRLTVT.

The rearrangement joins TRBV5-1 to TRBJ2-5; 8 bases fit TRBD2. J was trimmed by 5 bases and V by 0 bases; bases with no gene match: 6. Germline V CDR1 and CDR2: SGHRS, YFSETQ. The CDR3 length is 15 residues. The CDR3 here is CASSLGRAGVETQYF. In nucleotides, the CDR3 is TGCGCCAGCAGCTTGGGGAGAGCGGGAGTGGAGACCCAGTACTTC.

This clone was observed a handful of times. The chain uses TRBV7-2 and TRBJ2-7; 8 bases map to TRBD2. The V gene's germline CDR1 is SGHTA and CDR2 FQGNSA. The CDR3 is made up of 12 amino acids. The V gene end was trimmed by 6 bases and the J gene end by 2 bases; junction bases not matched to a gene: 0. CDR3 bases: TGTGCCAGCAGACTAGCGGCCTACGAGCAGTACTTC. Its translation is CASRLAAYEQYF.

The chain employs TRBV6-5 and TRBJ1-3; TRBD1 might be the D (5 bases). The germline gives CDR1 MNHEY, CDR2 SVGAGI. The CDR3 has 15 residues. Trimming pared 6 bases from V and 5 bases from J, leaving 17 bases between. The CDR3 region is CASSPGGGKRNTIYF. DNA for the CDR3: TGTGCCAGCAGCCCCGGGGGGGGAAAAAGAAACACCATATATTTT.